Presented here are 21 T cell receptor beta chains from one specimen sequenced in a study of cytomegalovirus exposure and HLA in healthy donors. Amplification used 60 Vbeta primers and 13 Jbeta primers. Using immunoSEQ multiplex PCR, the repertoire was profiled, and TCRdb retains in-frame clones only, with some absent. The sample lists 130,000 to 150,000 clones, roughly 75% seen once, with about 6.5% in the top ten. Input material: PBMCs. The receptors originated from a man aged 35 to 55 in good health and CMV-seropositive.

The gene calls are TRBV28 and TRBJ1-6, with TRBD1 matching over 8 bases. The CDR3 spans 16 residues. J lost 6 bases, V lost 2 bases, and 6 bases had no gene match. Germline V gene sequence: CDR1 MDHEN, CDR2 SYDVKM. CDR3 sequence: CASSLLRTGRNSPLHF. The DNA for the CDR3 is TGTGCCAGCAGTTTACTCAGGACAGGGCGTAATTCACCCCTCCACTTT. The variable domain in full, completed from reference TRBV28 and TRBJ1-6, reads DVKVTQSSRYLVKRTGEKVFLECVQDMDHENMFWYRQDPGLGLRLIYFSYDVKMKEKGDIPEGYSVSREKKERFSLILESASTNQTSMYLCASSLLRTGRNSPLHFGNGTRLTVT.

The V gene is TRBV19, the J gene TRBJ2-2; 11 positions agree with TRBD1. CDR3 length: 16 amino acids. Germline-derived CDR1 and CDR2 are LNHDA and SQIVND (reference sequence). V lost 5 bases to trimming and J lost 4 bases; unmatched junction nucleotides: 6. In nucleotides, the CDR3 is TGTGCCAGTAGTCCAGGACAGGGGGCTTCCACCGGGGAGCTGTTTTTT. Amino acid sequence: CASSPGQGASTGELFF.

This clone was counted a single time. This chain links TRBV18 with TRBJ1-3; possible D gene TRBD1, 5 bases. The CDR3 length is 15 residues. The germline gives CDR1 KGHSH, CDR2 LQKENI. Trimming took 5 bases from V and 0 from J, leaving 11 bases between them. The chain's CDR3 is CASSTDIVSGNTIYF. CDR3 bases: TGTGCCAGCTCAACGGACATCGTCTCTGGAAACACCATATATTTT.

The CDR3 here is CASSTGTGIAYGYTF. For the CDR3, the DNA is TGTGCCAGCAGTACCGGGACAGGGATAGCCTATGGCTACACCTTC. The chain recombines TRBV6-5 with TRBJ1-2; TRBD1 aligns across 9 bases. Trimming cost V 5 bases and J 4 bases; bases outside gene matches: 8. Germline V gives CDR1 MNHEY, CDR2 SVGAGI. The CDR3 extends over 15 amino acids.

V gene TRBV5-8 combines with J gene TRBJ2-2; TRBD1 agrees at 7 bases. The CDR3 has 15 residues. The germline CDR1 and CDR2 sequences are SGHTS and YDEGEE. V was pared by 0 bases and J by 3 bases, with 2 bases of the junction left unmatched. The CDR3 protein is CASSLGQGYTGELFF. Written as DNA, the CDR3 is TGTGCCAGCAGCTTGGGACAGGGCTACACCGGGGAGCTGTTTTTT.

The rearrangement joins TRBV19 to TRBJ2-1; tentatively, D is TRBD2 (5 bases). The germline V gene encodes CDR1 LNHDA and CDR2 SQIVND (reference sequence). Between the trimmed V and J ends, which lost 5 bases and 0 bases, there was a span of 8 bases. This CDR3 has 14 amino acids. The CDR3, as DNA: TGTGCCAGTAGTGTCCGGGGCTCCTACAATGAGCAGTTCTTC. Translating gives CASSVRGSYNEQFF.

The chain carries TRBV2 and TRBJ2-2, with D tentatively TRBD2 (5 bases). Between the trimmed V and J ends, which lost 2 bases and 1 base, there was a span of 11 bases. Germline values: CDR1 SNHLY, CDR2 FYNNEI. The CDR3 has 16 amino acids. CDR3 DNA sequence: TGTGCCAGCAGTGAATGGTTTGAGGGGAACACCGGGGAGCTGTTTTTT. Its translation: CASSEWFEGNTGELFF.

The V and J genes are TRBV5-4 and TRBJ1-2; possibly TRBD1 for D (6 bases). Trimming cost V 4 bases and J 4 bases, with 20 bases left between them. Germline CDR1 is SGHNT and CDR2 is YYREEE (reference sequence). The CDR3 loop spans 16 amino acids. The CDR3 sequence is CASSPGPSTGIYGYTF. The DNA of the CDR3 is TGTGCCAGCAGCCCTGGCCCCTCTACAGGGATCTATGGCTACACCTTC.

This chain connects TRBV7-9 to TRBJ2-6; the D is unclear. V lost 3 bases, J lost 5 bases, and 14 bases lay in between. This CDR3 contains 16 residues. Germline V gene data show CDR1 as SEHNR and CDR2 as FQNEAQ (reference sequence). The CDR3 sequence is CASSFPGDRRANVLTF. The CDR3 coding sequence is TGTGCCAGCAGCTTTCCGGGTGATCGAAGGGCCAACGTCCTGACTTTC.

CDR3 region: CATGLAGISTDTQYF. Written as DNA, the CDR3 is TGTGCCACGGGACTAGCGGGGATCAGCACAGATACGCAGTATTTT. This chain links TRBV6-1 with TRBJ2-3; TRBD2 aligns across 13 bases. The germline CDR1 and CDR2 sequences are MNHNS and SASEGT. CDR3 length equals 15 residues. V shed 10 bases and J 0 bases; nucleotides not matched to a gene: 4.

V gene TRBV11-2 combines with J gene TRBJ1-3; no reliable D call. This CDR3 comprises 16 residues. Germline V lookup: CDR1 SGHAT, CDR2 FQNNGV. Trimming shortened V by 4 bases and J by 0 bases, and 13 bases separated the two germline ends. The CDR3 loop is CASSSLTGGSGNTIYF. CDR3 nucleotide sequence: TGTGCCAGCAGCTCCCTGACCGGCGGCTCTGGAAACACCATATATTTT.

V usage is TRBV18 and J usage is TRBJ2-2, with D maybe TRBD2 (5 bases). Trimming removed 4 bases at V and 7 bases at J, with 7 bases between. Germline V CDR1 and CDR2: KGHSH, LQKENI. The CDR3 has 12 residues. CDR3 sequence: CASSLRDGELFF. The CDR3 DNA sequence: TGTGCCAGCTCACTTCGGGACGGGGAGCTGTTTTTT.

V is TRBV11-2 and J is TRBJ1-1; 8 nucleotides line up with TRBD1. Germline V gene lookup returns CDR1 SGHAT and CDR2 FQNNGV. The CDR3 contains 18 residues. After removal of 5 bases from V and 0 bases from J, the junction contained 14 bases not matched to a gene. The CDR3 here is CASSGRDRSGGMNTEAFF. In DNA form, the CDR3 reads TGTGCCAGCAGCGGACGGGACAGGTCGGGGGGAATGAACACTGAAGCTTTCTTT. Full variable domain (outside the CDR3, taken from reference TRBV11-2 and TRBJ1-1): EAGVAQSPRYKIIEKRQSVAFWCNPISGHATLYWYQQILGQGPKLLIQFQNNGVVDDSQLPKDRFSAERLKGVDSTLKIQPAKLEDSAVYLCASSGRDRSGGMNTEAFFGQGTRLTVV.

This chain links TRBV11-2 with TRBJ1-1; the D gene is possibly TRBD1 (6 bases). This CDR3 spans 15 amino acids. Looked up from germline, CDR1 is SGHAT and CDR2 is FQNNGV. Trimming took 3 bases from V and 1 from J, leaving 12 bases between them. The CDR3 coding sequence is TGTGCCAGCAGCTTCGGAGACAGGAGGAACACTGAAGCTTTCTTT. This codes for CASSFGDRRNTEAFF.

The CDR3 nucleotides read TGTGCCAGCAGCCTTGGGACAGCTTCCTACGAGCAGTACTTC. Amino acids: CASSLGTASYEQYF. The chain recombines TRBV7-8 with TRBJ2-7; 7 positions agree with TRBD1. The CDR3 covers 14 residues. Trimming removed 5 bases from V and 1 base from J; junction bases left unmatched: 5. Germline CDR1 SGHVS, CDR2 FQNEAQ. Based on the CDR3 plus reference TRBV7-8 and TRBJ2-7, the full variable domain is GAGVSQSPRYKVAKRGQDVALRCDPISGHVSLFWYQQALGQGPEFLTYFQNEAQLDKSGLPSDRFFAERPEGSVSTLKIQRTQQEDSAVYLCASSLGTASYEQYFGPGTRLTVT.

This chain links TRBV6-1 with TRBJ2-7; D remains unclear. CDR1 is MNHNS and CDR2 is SASEGT in the germline V gene. The CDR3 runs to 15 residues. The V and J ends lost 7 bases and 7 bases respectively, with 23 bases between them. CDR3 protein: CASTHRGGPLVEQYF. DNA for the CDR3: TGTGCCAGCACCCATCGAGGCGGCCCCTTGGTAGAGCAGTACTTC.

The V and J genes are TRBV2 and TRBJ1-1; no clear D gene. CDR3 length: 12 residues. The V end lost 9 bases, the J end lost 5 bases, and 13 bases lay between the germline ends. Germline lookup yields CDR1 SNHLY and CDR2 FYNNEI. In DNA, the CDR3 is TGTGCCAGTTTGGGAGGTCAGACTGAAGCTTTCTTT. This encodes CASLGGQTEAFF.

The table lists this clone with a count of one. This sequence joins TRBV5-8 and TRBJ1-4; D possibly corresponds to TRBD1 (6 bases). The V gene's germline CDR1 is SGHTS and CDR2 YDEGEE. The ends were cut back, 2 bases at V and 0 bases at J, with 17 bases in the middle. The CDR3 is 18 residues long. The DNA for the CDR3 is TGTGCCAGCAGCTTAGGACAGACCCCTCTTGCAACTAATGAAAAACTGTTTTTT. Encoded protein: CASSLGQTPLATNEKLFF.

The rearrangement uses TRBV4-1 and TRBJ2-7; perhaps TRBD1 as D (5 bases). CDR3 length: 15 residues. Germline V CDR1 and CDR2: MGHRA, YSYEKL. The V end was cut by 3 bases, the J end by 0 bases, with 12 bases between. The CDR3 sequence is CASSQYIQDSYEQYF. In DNA form, the CDR3 reads TGCGCCAGCAGCCAGTATATACAGGACTCCTACGAGCAGTACTTC.

CDR3: CASRPGQVYGYTF. CDR3 nucleotides: TGTGCCAGCAGACCGGGACAGGTCTATGGCTACACCTTC. This sequence joins TRBV6-1 and TRBJ1-2; 8 nucleotides match TRBD1. Germline CDR1 and CDR2: MNHNS and SASEGT. V lost 6 bases, J lost 4 bases, and 4 bases stayed unmatched. This CDR3 is built from 13 residues.

This clone came up once. The chain has TRBV15 and TRBJ1-4; tentative D call: TRBD1 (6 bases). Germline CDR1 and CDR2: LNHNV and YYDKDF (reference sequence). The CDR3 sequence is 16 residues long. Trimming stripped 8 bases from V and 8 bases from J, with 24 bases between. The CDR3 nucleotides are TGTGCCACCTCTATACCCACAGGGCTTGTAAGAGAAAAACTGTTTTTT. This sequence encodes CATSIPTGLVREKLFF.